The 17 T cell receptor beta chains listed next were all sequenced from one sample in a study of T cell changes during pregnancy in multiple sclerosis. Profiling relied on immunoSEQ multiplex PCR, and the TCRdb table lists in-frame clones only, not all of them. The sample includes roughly 53,000 clones, 92% of them seen just once. Sequencing was performed on CD4+ T cells from peripheral blood mononuclear cells, taken in the third trimester of pregnancy. Receptors originate from a female donor with multiple sclerosis, enrolled in a pregnancy study.

The chain joins TRBV27 to TRBJ2-3; 14 nucleotides align to TRBD2. The germline V gene encodes CDR1 MNHEY and CDR2 SMNVEV (reference sequence). The CDR3 sequence is 16 residues long. J lost 5 bases, V lost 8 bases, and 9 bases had no gene match. DNA for the CDR3: TGTGCCAGCGGATACCCGGGACTAGCGGGAGTAGATACGCAGTATTTT. It encodes CASGYPGLAGVDTQYF.

The chain employs TRBV10-3 and TRBJ2-1; 7 positions agree with TRBD2. This CDR3 spans 15 amino acids. The germline CDR1 and CDR2 sequences are ENHRY and SYGVKD. V shed 3 bases, J shed 4 bases, and the junction held 6 bases outside the gene matches. CDR3 coding DNA: TGTGCCATCAGTGATAGCAGCGGGGTATACAATGAGCAGTTCTTC. This gives the protein CAISDSSGVYNEQFF.

The rearrangement links TRBV9 to TRBJ2-2, with TRBD1 matching 12 bases. This CDR3 comprises 17 residues. Germline V CDR1 and CDR2: SGDLS, YYNGEE. Germline trimming cut 0 bases from V and 6 bases from J; bases unmatched to any gene: 6. The CDR3 region is CASSVVPGQGAAGELFF. CDR3 nucleotide sequence: TGTGCCAGCAGCGTAGTCCCGGGACAGGGGGCTGCCGGGGAGCTGTTTTTT.

This chain joins TRBV27 and TRBJ2-7; 10 positions agree with TRBD2. CDR1 is MNHEY, CDR2 SMNVEV, per germline (reference sequence). V lost 5 bases, J lost 5 bases, and 12 bases stayed unmatched. CDR3 size: 16 residues. CDR3 region: CASSAFSSGSADEQYF. CDR3 in DNA: TGTGCCAGCAGTGCCTTTTCTAGCGGGAGTGCCGACGAGCAGTACTTC.

The V gene is TRBV30, the J gene TRBJ1-2; 8 positions agree with TRBD1. V was pared by 2 bases and J by 3 bases, with 2 bases of the junction left unmatched. This CDR3 has 13 residues. The germline CDR1 and CDR2 sequences are GTSNPN and SVGIG (reference sequence). CDR3 sequence reads: CAWSKDRDYGYTF. The CDR3 DNA sequence: TGTGCCTGGAGTAAGGACAGGGACTATGGCTACACCTTC.

The chain joins TRBV6-6 to TRBJ2-7; D unclear. The V end was cut by 6 bases, the J end by 0 bases, with 12 bases between. In germline, CDR1 is MNHNY, CDR2 SVGAGI (reference sequence). There are 14 residues in the CDR3. The CDR3 bases are TGTGCCAGCAGCCCCGCGACAAGCTCCTACGAGCAGTACTTC. The encoded protein is CASSPATSSYEQYF.

This chain joins TRBV21-1 and TRBJ2-1; TRBD2 was called by the table and not checked on the DNA. TRBV21-1 is deemed a pseudogene. The CDR3 runs 14 residues. This CDR3 is CASRGWSSYNEQFF. The CDR3 DNA sequence: TGTGCCAGCAGAGGCTGGAGCTCCTACAATGAGCAGTTCTTC.

The genes are TRBV27 and TRBJ2-3; a possible D gene is TRBD1 (5 bases). Germline values: CDR1 MNHEY, CDR2 SMNVEV (reference sequence). Trimming removed 6 bases at V and 3 bases at J, with 16 bases between. This CDR3 is 15 amino acids long. The CDR3 is CASSLSPSGTDTQYF. CDR3 in DNA: TGTGCCAGCAGCCTAAGTCCCTCAGGGACAGATACGCAGTATTTT.

The V call is TRBV5-1, the J call TRBJ2-2; D perhaps matches TRBD2 (6 bases). This CDR3 has 15 amino acids. Per germline, CDR1 SGHRS and CDR2 YFSETQ. V shed 5 bases and J shed 2 bases, with 13 bases lying between them. In DNA, the CDR3 is TGCGCCAGCAGATCCGGGACTTCCAACACCGGGGAGCTGTTTTTT. Protein product: CASRSGTSNTGELFF.

This clone was seen a single time. This chain links TRBV19 with TRBJ2-1; 7 bases are a match to TRBD2. CDR3 length: 16 residues. Germline V gives CDR1 LNHDA, CDR2 SQIVND (reference sequence). The V segment lost 3 bases and the J segment 0 bases; nucleotides outside the gene matches: 5. This chain's CDR3 is CASSMKAGLSYNEQFF. The CDR3 DNA reads TGTGCCAGTAGTATGAAAGCGGGGCTCTCCTACAATGAGCAGTTCTTC.

In regard to this clone: One end of the junction is discordant with germline, which a read error may explain. The rearrangement links TRBV6-1 to TRBJ1-2, with 7 bases aligning to TRBD1. The CDR3 spans 15 residues. CDR1 and CDR2 from the germline V gene are MNHNS and SASEGT. CDR3 in amino acids: CASSEDRVLFYGYTF. CDR3 in DNA: TGTGCCAGCAGCGAAGACAGGGTCCTCTTCTATGGCTACACCTTC.

The chain is built from TRBV28 and TRBJ2-1, with D uncertain. Germline loops: CDR1 MDHEN, CDR2 SYDVKM. Trimming took off 3 bases at V and 5 bases at J, with 11 bases between the two ends. The length of the CDR3 is 14 residues. The CDR3 loop reads CASSFIPPHNEQFF. CDR3 nucleotide sequence: TGTGCCAGCAGTTTTATCCCTCCCCACAATGAGCAGTTCTTC.

The chain recombines TRBV29-1 with TRBJ2-2, with D maybe TRBD1 (6 bases). V lost 7 bases and J lost 0, with 12 bases in between. Per germline, CDR1 SQVTM and CDR2 ANQGSEA. The CDR3 extends over 14 amino acids. CDR3 loop: CSGSQGANTGELFF. The CDR3 DNA reads TGCAGCGGATCACAGGGCGCGAACACCGGGGAGCTGTTTTTT.

The chain is built from TRBV5-1 and TRBJ2-7, with D possibly being TRBD1 (5 bases). Germline V gene lookup returns CDR1 SGHRS and CDR2 YFSETQ. V was trimmed by 3 bases and J by 3 bases, leaving 7 bases between them. This CDR3 is built from 12 residues. CDR3 bases: TGCGCCAGCAGCTCCCAGGGCTACGAGCAGTACTTC. It is translated as CASSSQGYEQYF.

The chain has TRBV9 and TRBJ2-7; 16 nucleotides align to TRBD2. Germline V gene data show CDR1 as SGDLS and CDR2 as YYNGEE. The V gene end was trimmed by 3 bases and the J gene end by 5 bases; junction bases not matched to a gene: 5. The CDR3 consists of 16 residues. In DNA, the CDR3 is TGTGCCAGCAGCGAGGGACTAGCGGGAGGGCTTAACGAGCAGTACTTC. Protein: CASSEGLAGGLNEQYF.

V gene TRBV9 combines with J gene TRBJ2-2; D not certain. The CDR3 is 15 amino acids. Trimming removed 0 bases at V and 6 bases at J, with 12 bases between. Germline V gene sequence: CDR1 SGDLS, CDR2 YYNGEE. DNA for the CDR3: TGTGCCAGCAGCGTAGGAATAGTAGTGTCCGGGGAGCTGTTTTTT. It translates to CASSVGIVVSGELFF. The full variable domain, completed using reference TRBV9 and TRBJ2-2, is DSGVTQTPKHLITATGQRVTLRCSPRSGDLSVYWYQQSLDQGLQFLIQYYNGEERAKGNILERFSAQQFPDLHSELNLSSLELGDSALYFCASSVGIVVSGELFFGEGSRLTVL.

The sample holds one count of this clone. The chain links TRBV6-6 to TRBJ1-1; TRBD1 matches 8 bases. Germline V gene sequence: CDR1 MNHNY, CDR2 SVGAGI (reference sequence). With V trimmed by 7 bases and J by 8 bases, 12 bases remained unmatched. The CDR3 contains 14 residues. The CDR3: CASISTGERLEAFF. CDR3 nucleotides: TGTGCCAGCATCTCGACAGGGGAGAGACTGGAAGCTTTCTTT.